This TCR beta chain was sequenced during a study of identifying expanded T cells in peripheral blood. Whole-study results and caveats: Across healthy donors, higher total template counts meant significantly greater approximately two-week count variance. Over approximately two and four weeks, about 15 and 18 clones changed, versus roughly 1.1 between replicates.

Healthy donors had no documented immune events, such as infections, while sampled. V was pared by 6 bases and J by 7 bases, with 3 bases of the junction left unmatched. This CDR3 is 13 amino acids long. CDR1 MNHNS and CDR2 SASEGT come from the germline V gene. Notes on this clone: Its specificity is not known.

TCRdb keeps only in-frame clones here, not all; method: immunoSEQ multiplex PCR. The table shows 90,000 to 110,000 clones, with 88% occurring only once. Input material: blood. The TCR was taken from a person between 18 and 75 years old in good health. The chain has TRBV6-1 and TRBJ2-7, with 13 bases lining up with TRBD2. CDR3 bases: TGTGCCAGCAGAGGACTAGCGGGGGAAGAGCAGTACTTC. Protein: CASRGLAGEEQYF.